The 5 T cell receptor beta chains given below trace back to one sample, sequenced in a study of blood T cell repertoires in COVID-19. Sequencing used immunoSEQ multiplex PCR; TCRdb keeps in-frame clones, though not all of them. Of 200,000 to 250,000 clones in the sample, about 86% are singletons; the top ten hold about 10%. Sample: peripheral blood. The receptors here all came from a man older than 75 with acute or convalescent COVID-19.

The chain carries TRBV28 and TRBJ2-2; TRBD1 agrees at 8 bases. Trimming removed 5 bases from V and 5 bases from J; junction bases left unmatched: 13. Germline values: CDR1 MDHEN, CDR2 SYDVKM. The CDR3 runs to 17 residues. The chain's CDR3 is CASSPNLGTGLTGELFF. Here the CDR3 DNA reads TGTGCCAGCAGTCCCAACCTTGGGACAGGCTTAACCGGGGAGCTGTTTTTT.

A single count supports this clone. The chain has TRBV27 and TRBJ2-7; TRBD1 matches 9 bases. This CDR3 has 15 residues. The germline V gene has CDR1 MNHEY and CDR2 SMNVEV (reference sequence). With 2 bases clipped from V and 5 bases from J, the junction kept 7 bases outside the gene matches. The CDR3 coding sequence is TGTGCCAGCAGTTTAGCAGGGACAGGGCACGACGAGCAGTACTTC. Its translation: CASSLAGTGHDEQYF.

The chain joins TRBV5-1 to TRBJ1-5; 7 bases map to TRBD1. The CDR3 runs to 15 residues. The germline V gene has CDR1 SGHRS and CDR2 YFSETQ. J gave up 3 bases and V 0 bases, and 3 bases lay outside the gene matches. CDR3 DNA sequence: TGCGCCAGCAGCTTGGAACAGGGGCACAATCAGCCCCAGCATTTT. Translated, it gives CASSLEQGHNQPQHF.

The V and J genes are TRBV6-5 and TRBJ2-7; 9 bases line up with TRBD1. J lost 5 bases, V lost 0 bases, and 8 bases had no gene match. CDR1 MNHEY and CDR2 SVGAGI come from the germline V gene. The CDR3 sequence is 16 residues long. The CDR3 spells CASSYSPGTGNDEQYF. CDR3 DNA: TGTGCCAGCAGTTACTCGCCCGGGACAGGGAACGACGAGCAGTACTTC.

V usage is TRBV10-3 and J usage is TRBJ1-1, with 7 bases lining up with TRBD1. Germline V CDR1 and CDR2: ENHRY, SYGVKD. V shed 6 bases and J 1 base; nucleotides not matched to a gene: 8. CDR3 length: 15 residues. In DNA, the CDR3 is TGTGCCATCAGCGATCCGGGACAGCCGAACACTGAAGCTTTCTTT. The encoded protein is CAISDPGQPNTEAFF.